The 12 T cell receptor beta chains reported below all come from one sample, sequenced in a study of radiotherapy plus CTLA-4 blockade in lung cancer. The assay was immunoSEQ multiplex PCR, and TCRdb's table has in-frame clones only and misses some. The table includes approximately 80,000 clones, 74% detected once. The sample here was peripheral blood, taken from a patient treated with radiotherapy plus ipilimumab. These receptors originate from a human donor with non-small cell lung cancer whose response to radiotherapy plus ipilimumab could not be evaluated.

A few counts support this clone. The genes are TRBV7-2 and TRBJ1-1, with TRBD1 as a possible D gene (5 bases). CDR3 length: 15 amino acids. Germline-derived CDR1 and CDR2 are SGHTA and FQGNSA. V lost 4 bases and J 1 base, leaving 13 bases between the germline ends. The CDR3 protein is CASSSPWGGNTEAFF. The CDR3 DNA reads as TGTGCCAGCAGCTCCCCTTGGGGGGGGAACACTGAAGCTTTCTTT. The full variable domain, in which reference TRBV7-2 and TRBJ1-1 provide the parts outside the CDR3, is GAGVSQSPSNKVTEKGKDVELRCDPISGHTALYWYRQSLGQGLEFLIYFQGNSAPDKSGLPSDRFSAERTGGSVSTLTIQRTQQEDSAVYLCASSSPWGGNTEAFFGQGTRLTVV.

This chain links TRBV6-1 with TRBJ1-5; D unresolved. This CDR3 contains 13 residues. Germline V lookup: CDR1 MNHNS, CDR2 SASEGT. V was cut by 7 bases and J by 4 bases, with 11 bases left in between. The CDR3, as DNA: TGTGCCAGCAAGGCGGGAGTTAATCAGCCCCAGCATTTT. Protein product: CASKAGVNQPQHF.

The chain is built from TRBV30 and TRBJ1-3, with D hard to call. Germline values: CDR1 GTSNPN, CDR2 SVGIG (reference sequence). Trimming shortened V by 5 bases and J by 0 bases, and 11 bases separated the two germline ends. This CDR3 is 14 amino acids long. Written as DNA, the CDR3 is TGTGCCTGGGACGCAGGCCACTCTGGAAACACCATATATTTT. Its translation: CAWDAGHSGNTIYF.

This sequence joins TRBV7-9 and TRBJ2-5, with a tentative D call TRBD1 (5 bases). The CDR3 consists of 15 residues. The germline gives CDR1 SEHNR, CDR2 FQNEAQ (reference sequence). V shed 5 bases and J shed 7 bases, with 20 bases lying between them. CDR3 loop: CASSPEGSATGTQYF. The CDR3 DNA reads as TGTGCCAGCAGCCCAGAAGGGTCGGCCACAGGGACCCAGTACTTC.

The CDR3 DNA follows: TGTGCCAGCAGTTTCGGGTCCGGCTATAACTATGGCTACACCTTC. Translation gives CASSFGSGYNYGYTF. The rearrangement uses TRBV28 and TRBJ1-2; D is uncertain. CDR1 MDHEN and CDR2 SYDVKM come from the germline V gene. Trimming cost V 3 bases and J 1 base, with 12 bases left between them. The CDR3 consists of 15 residues.

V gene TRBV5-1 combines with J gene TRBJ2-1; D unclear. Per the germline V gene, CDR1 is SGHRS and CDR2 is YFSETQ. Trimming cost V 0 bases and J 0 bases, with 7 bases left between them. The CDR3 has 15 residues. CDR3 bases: TGCGCCAGCAGCTTGGACGTCGGCTCCTACAATGAGCAGTTCTTC. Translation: CASSLDVGSYNEQFF.

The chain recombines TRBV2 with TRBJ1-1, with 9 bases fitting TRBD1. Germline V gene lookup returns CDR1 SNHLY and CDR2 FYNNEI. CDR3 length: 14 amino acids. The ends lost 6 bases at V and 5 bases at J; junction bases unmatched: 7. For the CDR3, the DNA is TGTGCCAGCAGCCGGGGACAGGGAGAAACTGAAGCTTTCTTT. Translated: CASSRGQGETEAFF.

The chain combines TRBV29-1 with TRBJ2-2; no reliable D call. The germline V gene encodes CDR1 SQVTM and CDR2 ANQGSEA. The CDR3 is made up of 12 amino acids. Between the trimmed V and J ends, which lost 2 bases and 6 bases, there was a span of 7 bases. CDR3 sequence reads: CSVERGSGELFF. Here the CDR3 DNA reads TGCAGCGTTGAACGCGGATCCGGGGAGCTGTTTTTT.

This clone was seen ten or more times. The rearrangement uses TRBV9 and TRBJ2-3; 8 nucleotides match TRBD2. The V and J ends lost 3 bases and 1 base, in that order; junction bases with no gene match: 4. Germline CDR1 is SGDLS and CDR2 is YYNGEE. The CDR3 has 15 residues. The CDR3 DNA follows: TGTGCCAGCAGCGCCATAGCGGGACGCACAGATACGCAGTATTTT. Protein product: CASSAIAGRTDTQYF. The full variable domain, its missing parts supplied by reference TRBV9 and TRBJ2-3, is DSGVTQTPKHLITATGQRVTLRCSPRSGDLSVYWYQQSLDQGLQFLIQYYNGEERAKGNILERFSAQQFPDLHSELNLSSLELGDSALYFCASSAIAGRTDTQYFGPGTRLTVL.

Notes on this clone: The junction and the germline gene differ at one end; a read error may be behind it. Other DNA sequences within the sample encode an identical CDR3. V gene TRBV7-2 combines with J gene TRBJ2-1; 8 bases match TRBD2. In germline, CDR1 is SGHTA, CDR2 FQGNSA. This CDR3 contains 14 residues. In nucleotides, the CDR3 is TGCGCCAGCAGGAGTAGCGGGAACTACAATGAGCAGTTCTTC. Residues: CASRSSGNYNEQFF.

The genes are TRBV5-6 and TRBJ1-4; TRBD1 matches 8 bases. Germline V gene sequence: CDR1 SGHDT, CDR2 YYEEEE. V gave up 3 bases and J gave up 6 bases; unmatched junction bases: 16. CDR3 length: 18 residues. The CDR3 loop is CASSSFDPGQEPYEKLFF. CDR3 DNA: TGTGCCAGCAGCTCTTTCGACCCGGGACAGGAACCTTATGAAAAACTGTTTTTT.

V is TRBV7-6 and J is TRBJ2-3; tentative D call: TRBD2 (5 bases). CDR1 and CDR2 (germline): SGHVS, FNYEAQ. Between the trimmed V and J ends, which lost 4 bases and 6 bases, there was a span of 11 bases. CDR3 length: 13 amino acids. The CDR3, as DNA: TGTGCCAGCAGCTCGAGGGCAGCGGATACGCAGTATTTT. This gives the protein CASSSRAADTQYF.